This paragraph covers one T cell receptor (beta chain) sequence. Its cognate antigen is unknown. Germline is not matched at one junction end, which may reflect a read error. This specimen belongs to a study of cytomegalovirus exposure and HLA in healthy donors. Study-level findings and limits: What TCR beta sequences reportedly achieved was accurate prediction of HLA-A and HLA-B alleles in most subjects.

Researchers ran the PCR with 60 Vbeta and 13 Jbeta primers. Assay used: immunoSEQ multiplex PCR; TCRdb lists only in-frame clones, some missing. The sample records about 140,000 clones, over 70% being singletons. Germline-derived CDR1 and CDR2 are MNHEY and SVGAGI. The CDR3 runs 16 residues. The sample consisted of PBMCs. V usage is TRBV6-5 and J usage is TRBJ2-4, with 9 bases matching TRBD1. The sequence was collected from a male donor in good health and CMV-seronegative. The chain's CDR3 is CASSYSWTGDKNSQYF. In DNA, the CDR3 is TGTGCCAGCAGTTACTCCTGGACAGGGGACAAAAACAGTCAGTACTTC.